The entry below gives a single TCR beta chain sequence along with its context. These data are taken from a study of T cells in localized non-small cell lung cancer. TCRdb's table, derived via immunoSEQ multiplex PCR, lists solely in-frame clones and lacks some. The table shows around 92,000 clones, with roughly 91% occurring only once. This receptor was identified in a woman aged 40 to 75 with stage II squamous cell lung carcinoma. Sample: PBMCs, taken before any cancer treatment.

The CDR3 sequence is CASSVGKYNEQFF. The CDR3 DNA reads as TGTGCCAGCAGCGTGGGGAAGTACAATGAGCAGTTCTTC. The chain uses TRBV11-3 and TRBJ2-1; D gene ambiguous. V gave up 5 bases and J gave up 4 bases, with 9 bases separating them. The CDR3 is made up of 13 amino acids. The V gene's germline CDR1 is SGHNT and CDR2 YENEEA. Using reference TRBV11-3 and TRBJ2-1 for the parts outside the CDR3, the full variable domain is EAGVVQSPRYKIIEKKQPVAFWCNPISGHNTLYWYLQNLGQGPELLIRYENEEAVDDSQLPKDRFSAERLKGVDSTLKIQPAELGDSAVYLCASSVGKYNEQFFGPGTRLTVL.